A selection of T cell receptor beta chains follows, all from one sample in a study of blood T cell repertoires in COVID-19. The protocol was immunoSEQ multiplex PCR, while the TCRdb copy is restricted to in-frame clones and leaves out a portion. The data hold approximately 500,000 clones, with roughly nine tenths observed a single time. The sequenced sample consisted of peripheral blood. The origin of the receptors is a woman aged 45 to 65 with COVID-19, enrolled during active disease. Both conserved end residues are part of each CDR3.

TRBJ2-5,TRBV3-1/TRBV3-2,CASSSGAETQYF
TRBJ1-1,TRBV6-5,CASSTGTANTEAFF
TRBJ2-7,TRBV5-1,CASTNRRVKSYEQYF
TRBJ2-7,TRBV25-1,CASRATGRYEQYF
TRBJ1-1,TRBV29-1,CSVGGQVEVEAFF
TRBJ2-7,TRBV19,CASSSDRNSYEQYF
TRBJ1-1,TRBV19,CASTGRSNTEAFF
TRBJ1-2,TRBV10-3,CAISESGGNGYTF
TRBJ2-3,TRBV7-9,CASSFGTVPTTDTQYF
TRBJ2-7,TRBV12-3/TRBV12-4,CASSLSQVYEQYF
TRBJ1-1,TRBV14,CASSLTGNTEAFF
TRBJ1-2,TRBV5-1,CASSLPGSLGYTF
TRBJ1-1,TRBV12-5,CASGPGQGKAFF
TRBJ2-2,TRBV9,CASSVGDRGLRELFF
TRBJ2-2,TRBV7-8,CASSRLVSGELFF
TRBJ2-7,TRBV5-1,CASSPRTSGGLPREQYF